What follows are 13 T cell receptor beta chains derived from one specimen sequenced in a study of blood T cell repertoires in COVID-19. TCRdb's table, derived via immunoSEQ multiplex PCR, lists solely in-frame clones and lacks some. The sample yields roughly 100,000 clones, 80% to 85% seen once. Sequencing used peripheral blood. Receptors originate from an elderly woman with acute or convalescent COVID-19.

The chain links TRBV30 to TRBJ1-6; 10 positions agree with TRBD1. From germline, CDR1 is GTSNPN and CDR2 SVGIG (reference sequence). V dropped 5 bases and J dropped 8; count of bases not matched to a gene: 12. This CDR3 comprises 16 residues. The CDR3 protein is CAWGSSRDRGDSPLHF. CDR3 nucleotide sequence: TGTGCCTGGGGTTCCTCGCGGGACAGGGGTGATTCACCCCTCCACTTT.

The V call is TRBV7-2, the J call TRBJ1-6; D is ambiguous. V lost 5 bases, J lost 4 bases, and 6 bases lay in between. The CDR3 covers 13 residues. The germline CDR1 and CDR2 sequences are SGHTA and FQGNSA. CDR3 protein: CASSTAYNSPLHF. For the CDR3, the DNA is TGTGCCAGCAGCACTGCGTATAATTCACCCCTCCACTTT.

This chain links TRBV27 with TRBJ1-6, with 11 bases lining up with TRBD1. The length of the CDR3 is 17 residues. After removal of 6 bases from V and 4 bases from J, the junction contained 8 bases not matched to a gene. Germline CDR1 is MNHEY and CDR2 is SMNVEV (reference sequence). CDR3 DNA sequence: TGTGCCAGCAGACCCAGGACAGGGGGCCAGTATAATTCACCCCTCCACTTT. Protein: CASRPRTGGQYNSPLHF.

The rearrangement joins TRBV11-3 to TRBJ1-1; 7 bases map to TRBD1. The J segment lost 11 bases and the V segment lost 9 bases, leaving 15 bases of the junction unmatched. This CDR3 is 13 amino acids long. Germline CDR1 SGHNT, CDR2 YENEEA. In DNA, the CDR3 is TGTGCCAGTTCATCTCCAGGGGGGCGCCCGGCTTTCTTT. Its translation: CASSSPGGRPAFF.

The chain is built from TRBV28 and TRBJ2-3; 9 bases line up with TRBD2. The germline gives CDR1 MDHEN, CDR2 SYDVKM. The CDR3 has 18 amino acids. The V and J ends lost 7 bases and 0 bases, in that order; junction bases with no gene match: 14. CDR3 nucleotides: TGTGCCAGCAATTTTCCCAGGGCGGGAGGGGATAGCACAGATACGCAGTATTTT. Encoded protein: CASNFPRAGGDSTDTQYF.

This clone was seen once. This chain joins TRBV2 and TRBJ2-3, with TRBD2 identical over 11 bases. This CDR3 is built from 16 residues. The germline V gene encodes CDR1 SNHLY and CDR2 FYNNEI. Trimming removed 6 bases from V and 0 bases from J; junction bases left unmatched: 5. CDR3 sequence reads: CASSRRTSGSTDTQYF. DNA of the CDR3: TGTGCCAGCAGCCGAAGGACTAGCGGGAGCACAGATACGCAGTATTTT.

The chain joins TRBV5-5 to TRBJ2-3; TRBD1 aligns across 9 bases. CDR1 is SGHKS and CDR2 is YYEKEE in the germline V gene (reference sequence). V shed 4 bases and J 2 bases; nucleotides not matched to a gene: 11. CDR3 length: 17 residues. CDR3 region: CASSVNGQGSNTDTQYF. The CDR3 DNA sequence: TGTGCCAGCAGCGTCAACGGACAGGGGTCTAACACAGATACGCAGTATTTT.

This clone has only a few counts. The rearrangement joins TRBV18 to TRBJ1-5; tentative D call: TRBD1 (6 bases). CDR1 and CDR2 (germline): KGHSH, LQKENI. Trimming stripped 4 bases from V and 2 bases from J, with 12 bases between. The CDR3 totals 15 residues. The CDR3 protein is CASSLSDSRNQPQHF. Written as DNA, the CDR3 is TGTGCCAGCTCACTATCGGACAGCCGCAATCAGCCCCAGCATTTT.

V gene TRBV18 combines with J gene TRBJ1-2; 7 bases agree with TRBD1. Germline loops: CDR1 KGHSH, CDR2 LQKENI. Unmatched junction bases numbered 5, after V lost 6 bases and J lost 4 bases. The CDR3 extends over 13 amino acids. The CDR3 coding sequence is TGTGCCAGCTCCGACAGGGTAATCTATGGCTACACCTTC. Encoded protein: CASSDRVIYGYTF.

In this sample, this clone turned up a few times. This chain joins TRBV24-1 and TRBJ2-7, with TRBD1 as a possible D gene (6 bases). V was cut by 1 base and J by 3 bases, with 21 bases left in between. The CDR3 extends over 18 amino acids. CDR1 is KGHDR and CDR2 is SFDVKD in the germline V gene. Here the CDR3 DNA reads TGTGCCACCAGTGATTTAGTCGGTAGTTCAGGGGACCTCTACGAGCAGTACTTC. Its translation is CATSDLVGSSGDLYEQYF.

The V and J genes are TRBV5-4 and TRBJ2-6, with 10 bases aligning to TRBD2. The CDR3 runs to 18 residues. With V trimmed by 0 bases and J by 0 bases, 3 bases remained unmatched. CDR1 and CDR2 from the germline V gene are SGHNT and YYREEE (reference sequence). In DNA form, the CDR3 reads TGTGCCAGCAGCTTGGATTTAGCGGGGGGCTCTGGGGCCAACGTCCTGACTTTC. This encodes CASSLDLAGGSGANVLTF.

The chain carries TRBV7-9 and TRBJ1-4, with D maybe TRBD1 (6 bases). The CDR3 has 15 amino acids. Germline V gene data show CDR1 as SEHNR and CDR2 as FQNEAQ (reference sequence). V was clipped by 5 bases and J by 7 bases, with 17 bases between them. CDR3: CASSVGQWGSEKLFF. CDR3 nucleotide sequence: TGTGCCAGCAGCGTCGGACAGTGGGGGAGTGAAAAACTGTTTTTT. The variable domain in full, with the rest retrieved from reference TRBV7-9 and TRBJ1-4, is DTGVSQNPRHKITKRGQNVTFRCDPISEHNRLYWYRQTLGQGPEFLTYFQNEAQLEKSRLLSDRFSAERPKGSFSTLEIQRTEQGDSAMYLCASSVGQWGSEKLFFGSGTQLSVL.

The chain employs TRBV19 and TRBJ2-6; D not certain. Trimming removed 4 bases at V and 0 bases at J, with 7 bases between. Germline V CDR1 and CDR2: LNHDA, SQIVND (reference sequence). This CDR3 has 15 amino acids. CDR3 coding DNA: TGTGCCAGTAGTACCCCGAGCTCTGGGGCCAACGTCCTGACTTTC. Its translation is CASSTPSSGANVLTF.